A single TCR beta chain is shown here with its context. Which antigen it targets is not known. No clone much larger than this one lies a single base away; base qualities are absent. CDR1 and CDR2 are drawn from the germline V gene (reference sequence): LNHDA, SQIVND. The CDR3 runs 17 amino acids, cysteine and phenylalanine included. Only the CDR3 DNA stays, 51 bases, in frame from base 1. V has 4 bases trimmed and J has 1 base trimmed; junction bases matching no gene number 12. The sample belongs to a study of identifying expanded T cells in peripheral blood (dated by TCRdb to 2018 to 2020). About the full investigation: Separate aliquots of the same genomic DNA pool were sequenced to produce technical replicates, and four replicates were compared in pairs.

Overall results and qualifications from the work: Across all healthy donors, variance in clone template counts between two-week samples was found to increase significantly with total template count. It was expected by the authors that biological variance in healthy repertoires might increase further over much longer intervals, such as months to years. Between technical replicates the binomial model flagged approximately 1.2 differentially abundant clones, whereas over around 2 weeks the binomial model flagged about 15 and over approximately four weeks roughly 20. The beta-binomial model significantly reduced the number of clones called differentially abundant and the false-positive rate across all healthy-donor time intervals.

TCRbeta CDR3 regions were profiled by bias-controlled multiplex PCR amplification of genomic DNA with the immunoSEQ Assay. The study's own analysis went as follows. The absolute abundance of each unique TCRbeta CDR3 region was quantified after sequences were collapsed and filtered. Differential abundance was tested with a binomial (Fisher-equivalent) model and with a beta-binomial model adding time-dependent variance fitted from healthy donors. Any clone with fewer than 5 combined templates was excluded, and a clone was called differentially abundant if its Benjamini-Hochberg FDR was below 0.01. The form v = (b*log(k)+a)^2 was used to model beta-binomial variance as a function of total template count across the two samples. TCRdb obtained this table from immuneACCESS and retained in-frame rearrangements with V and J assigned. These tables miss some clones; where compared with another copy, unresolved V genes account for less than half of the shortfall, and the remainder is unexplained. V, J and clone size are those of that table, while D and trimming were read from the DNA. In all, the sample holds about 130,000 clones, and roughly 90% of those were seen once. The ten largest clonotypes hold around 8.4% of the sample.

During the collection period, no immune events, such as infections, were documented for the healthy donors. Blood repertoires from healthy donors were used as a training cohort for calibrating time-dependent variance in a beta-binomial model of differential abundance of T-cell clones. There were some 10 healthy donors in the training cohort, of whom 3 were female and 7 were male. Donor ages ranged from about 29 to 70 years, with an average of around 45 years. Whole blood from each healthy donor was obtained from a commercial supplier and was collected at three time points roughly 14 days apart. For immunosequencing, genomic DNA was extracted from unsorted whole blood.

Sequenced material: blood. The V gene is TRBV19 and the J gene is TRBJ1-1; 7 of the junction bases match TRBD1. The sequence was obtained from a person between 18 and 69 years old in good health. The CDR3: CASSTETRGQGNTEAFF. The nucleotides are TGTGCCAGTAGTACAGAAACGAGGGGGCAGGGGAACACTGAAGCTTTCTTT.